These 9 T cell receptor beta chains were all obtained from the same sample, sequenced in a study of shared clonotypes between healthy human individuals. Sequenced by immunoSEQ multiplex PCR; TCRdb stores in-frame clones only, minus some. Among about 2.5 million clones, just under 95% were seen once, and the ten largest hold approximately 0.41%. The sample was naive CD4+ T cells from PBMCs. Subset reported: CD45RA+ positively selected. The origin of the receptors is a man younger than 35 in good health. Some clones in this sample may be carry-over from other donors' samples.

The chain links TRBV5-1 to TRBJ1-4; possibly TRBD1 for D (6 bases). In germline, CDR1 is SGHRS, CDR2 YFSETQ. The V end was cut by 4 bases, the J end by 0 bases, with 16 bases between. The CDR3 totals 17 residues. The DNA of the CDR3 is TGCGCCAGCAGCCCTCGCGGGACATCGGCAACTAATGAAAAACTGTTTTTT. This encodes CASSPRGTSATNEKLFF.

V is TRBV18 and J is TRBJ2-7; 8 bases align to TRBD1. The junction had 4 bases not matched to a gene; V was cut back by 2 bases and J by 4 bases. Germline assignment: CDR1 KGHSH and CDR2 LQKENI. The CDR3 is 14 amino acids. The CDR3 protein is CASSPGRGLYEQYF. For the CDR3, the DNA is TGTGCCAGCTCACCAGGCAGGGGGCTGTACGAGCAGTACTTC.

The chain uses TRBV2 and TRBJ2-2; 16 bases match TRBD2. The CDR3 is made up of 19 amino acids. V shed 4 bases, J shed 4 bases, and the junction held 9 bases outside the gene matches. The germline gives CDR1 SNHLY, CDR2 FYNNEI. The CDR3: CASSVPGTSGRAGTGELFF. The CDR3 nucleotides read TGTGCCAGCAGTGTACCCGGGACTAGCGGGAGGGCGGGCACCGGGGAGCTGTTTTTT. The entire variable domain, with the rest obtained from reference TRBV2 and TRBJ2-2, is as follows: EPEVTQTPSHQVTQMGQEVILRCVPISNHLYFYWYRQILGQKVEFLVSFYNNEISEKSEIFDDQFSVERPDGSNFTLKIRSTKLEDSAMYFCASSVPGTSGRAGTGELFFGEGSRLTVL.

This sequence joins TRBV10-3 and TRBJ2-1; TRBD1 might be the D (6 bases). The CDR3 is made up of 15 amino acids. V lost 0 bases to trimming and J lost 2 bases, with 8 bases between them. The germline V gene encodes CDR1 ENHRY and CDR2 SYGVKD. CDR3 sequence: CAISESNRAYNEQFF. CDR3 DNA: TGTGCCATCAGTGAGTCGAACAGGGCCTACAATGAGCAGTTCTTC.

This chain joins TRBV2 and TRBJ1-3, with 7 nucleotides matching TRBD1. Looked up from germline, CDR1 is SNHLY and CDR2 is FYNNEI. This CDR3 has 15 residues. J gave up 3 bases and V 6 bases, and 8 bases lay outside the gene matches. CDR3 sequence reads: CASSLGGAGGNTIYF. The CDR3 nucleotides read TGTGCCAGCAGCTTAGGGGGCGCGGGTGGAAACACCATATATTTT.

In this sample, this clone turned up once. The rearrangement links TRBV7-9 to TRBJ2-7; 7 nucleotides match TRBD2. V gave up 5 bases and J gave up 2 bases; unmatched junction bases: 9. Germline V gene data show CDR1 as SEHNR and CDR2 as FQNEAQ (reference sequence). This CDR3 is built from 15 residues. The CDR3 bases are TGTGCCAGCAGCCCCCGCGGCGGGAGCACCTACGAGCAGTACTTC. It is translated as CASSPRGGSTYEQYF.

This clone has a handful of counts. The gene calls are TRBV28 and TRBJ1-2, with 8 bases aligning to TRBD1. The CDR3 is 13 residues long. Losses at the gene ends were 5 bases for V and 6 bases for J; bases not matched to a gene: 5. The germline CDR1 and CDR2 sequences are MDHEN and SYDVKM. CDR3 sequence: CASSGRTGNGYTF. Here the CDR3 DNA reads TGTGCCAGCAGTGGGCGGACAGGGAATGGCTACACCTTC.

The V and J genes are TRBV6-5 and TRBJ2-7; D might be TRBD2 (6 bases). Germline CDR1 MNHEY, CDR2 SVGAGI. With 4 bases removed from V and 3 bases from J, the gap between germline ends came to 16 bases. The CDR3 extends over 15 amino acids. This CDR3 reads CASSSEGRPSYEQYF. The DNA of the CDR3 is TGTGCCAGCAGTTCGGAGGGACGGCCTAGCTACGAGCAGTACTTC.

This sequence joins TRBV7-3 and TRBJ2-1; no firm D call. The germline gives CDR1 SGHTA, CDR2 FQGTGA. The V end was cut by 5 bases, the J end by 0 bases, with 14 bases between. This CDR3 has 16 residues. CDR3 amino acids: CASSRRSSSSYNEQFF. The CDR3 coding sequence is TGTGCCAGCAGCCGCAGGTCGTCTAGCTCCTACAATGAGCAGTTCTTC. Supplemented by reference TRBV7-3 and TRBJ2-1, the full variable domain reads GAGVSQTPSNKVTEKGKYVELRCDPISGHTALYWYRQSLGQGPEFLIYFQGTGAADDSGLPNDRFFAVRPEGSVSTLKIQRTERGDSAVYLCASSRRSSSSYNEQFFGPGTRLTVL.